A single T cell receptor (beta chain) is shown here with its context. Its antigen is unknown. In germline, CDR1 is SGHVS, CDR2 FNYEAQ. This CDR3 contains 17 residues. The junction had 15 bases not matched to a gene; V was cut back by 1 base and J by 6 bases. TCRdb redid the calling of the RACE reads with MiXCR, one entry per CDR3 protein. The repertoire consists of about 80,000 distinct CDR3 sequences, with 14% occurring once and the leading ten covering approximately 4.5%. This record belongs to a study of human T cells and chemical hapten exposure. Findings and caveats of the study: TCRs whose frequency exceeded 1 in 1000 remained the same following DPC sensitization.

Time point defined: pre-sensitization, week 0. The sample's treatment: therapeutic diphenylcyclopropenone sensitization with weekly scalp DPC. The sequencing here drew on whole blood, taken in connection with sensitization to the hapten diphenylcyclopropenone (DPC). This clonotype was obtained from a woman aged 45 to 65 with alopecia areata. Some clones in this sample may be carry-over from other donors' samples. The rearrangement uses TRBV7-6 and TRBJ2-7, with 7 bases identical to TRBD2. The CDR3 bases are TGTGCCAGCAGCTTAGGACTAGCAGGACTGGGTCGGGGCGAGCAGTACTTC. Amino acid sequence: CASSLGLAGLGRGEQYF.